This T cell receptor beta chain was profiled in a study of T cell responses to AZD1222 COVID-19 vaccine (dated by TCRdb to the early 2020s). Study-wide context: Because spike-specific TCR depth and breadth did not differ between the two schedules, AZD1222 recipients who got a second dose at roughly 4 weeks were pooled with those who got a second dose at roughly 12 weeks. Trial participants were enrolled by age into 18-55, 56-69 and 70-plus year subgroups, with around 150, 28 and 57 TCR-sequenced participants respectively. A total of approximately 250 trial participants underwent TCR sequencing, of whom under 220 had received two doses of AZD1222 and approximately 25 had received two doses of the MenACWY control vaccine. Study-wide conclusions, independent of this receptor: Spike-specific TCR breadth and depth rose significantly after two AZD1222 doses compared with day 0 and with MenACWY recipients. Conclusions about previously exposed vaccinees were limited because only a handful of AZD1222 recipients were SARS-CoV-2 seropositive at baseline. Epitopes outside the regions mutated in the B.1.351 and B.1.1.7 variants were reportedly recognized by nearly half of the unique spike-specific TCRs. CD4 TCRs associated with the vaccine covered the entire spike protein, and the dominant responses were in regions 160-218 and 743-854. Because no day 14 peak-response samples were available, repertoires were characterized only after the peak T cell response. Participants were mostly white British, with more females than males. The authors suggested clonal diversity may have been underestimated. In the small 56-69-year group, the increase in depth fell short of significance, most likely because of low power.

Interpreted using the paper, the time point label stands for: baseline before first vaccination. Vaccinee samples were obtained from the UK trials COV001 and COV002, which included a single-blind randomized controlled phase 2/3 trial of AZD1222 (ChAdOx1 nCoV-19) in healthy adults. For TCRbeta chain sequencing, PBMC samples from trial participants were taken at day 0 and at day 28 after the second dose. The CDR3 regions of human TCRbeta chains were analyzed by immunosequencing. The authors' pipeline ran thus. Repertoire TCRs were matched against a reference library of SARS-CoV-2-specific TCRs generated with the MIRA antigen-specificity platform. Breadth meant the fraction of unique TCRs that were SARS-CoV-2-associated, whereas depth meant the fraction of total T cells that were SARS-CoV-2-associated. Using the MIRA data, each spike-specific TCR was mapped to the spike region that the TCR reacts to and placed in a CD4 or CD8 class. Log10-transformed breadth and depth values were compared by one-way ANOVA with Sidak's multiple comparisons tests. Here the immuneACCESS table is served through TCRdb, limited to in-frame sequences with V and J called. Missing clones are a known gap in these copies; in checked studies unresolved V genes cover under half, and the rest lacks a known reason. That table is the source of V, J and clone size, and D and trimming were worked out from the DNA. The sample records 110,000 to 150,000 clones, 90% to 95% of which are singletons. The ten largest clones add up to 1.9% of the sample.

A remark on this clone: Its antigen is unknown. No much larger clonotype is one base removed from it; base qualities were not supplied.

The CDR3 runs 14 residues from the cysteine to the phenylalanine. Here the CDR3 DNA is all that survives: 42 bases in frame from base 1. The germline ends are 18 bases apart after V is trimmed by 6 bases and J by 6 bases. CDR1 and CDR2 are drawn from the germline V gene: LGHNA, YSLEER. The TCR was taken from an adult in good health. Rearrangement joined TRBV4-3 to TRBJ2-7; the D gene is possibly TRBD1, with 6 bases matching. The starting material was peripheral blood, obtained on day 0 of AZD1222 vaccination. The sequenced DNA: TGCGCCAGCAGTCAAAGCACTACAGGGTCCGAGCAGTACTTC. This yields the protein CASSQSTTGSEQYF.